A selection of T cell receptor beta chains follows, all from one sample in a study of cytomegalovirus exposure and HLA in healthy donors. Sequencing was performed with immunoSEQ multiplex PCR; in TCRdb, only in-frame clones are kept and a portion is missing. The data contain some 200,000 clones, roughly four fifths of them singletons. The sample was PBMCs. The receptors derive from a young woman in good health and CMV-seronegative. CDR3s include the opening cysteine and the closing phenylalanine or tryptophan. A D gene is named only where the DNA matches it firmly. Size is omitted from some rows. Given values are once, few, many or a class for expanded clones.

few TRBJ2-3 TRBD2 TRBV4-1 CASSQDTSADTQYF TGCGCCAGCAGCCAAGATACTAGCGCAGATACGCAGTATTTT
NA TRBJ2-3 TRBD2 TRBV7-8 CASSLYGRAKGTDTQYF TGTGCCAGCAGCCTTTACGGGAGGGCCAAGGGGACAGATACGCAGTATTTT
NA TRBJ2-5 NA TRBV5-4 CASSSLLQEPQETQYF TGTGCCAGCAGCTCTTTACTACAGGAGCCCCAAGAGACCCAGTACTTC
few TRBJ1-1 NA TRBV30 CAWSRGSMNTEAFF TGTGCCTGGAGTAGGGGGAGCATGAACACTGAAGCTTTCTTT
NA TRBJ2-1 TRBD2 TRBV5-1 CASSLFPFELAGTYNEQFF TGCGCCAGCAGCTTGTTTCCCTTCGAGCTAGCGGGTACCTACAATGAGCAGTTCTTC
NA TRBJ1-2 NA TRBV2 CASGEGGYGYTF TGTGCCAGCGGGGAGGGGGGCTATGGCTACACCTTC
NA TRBJ1-1 NA TRBV28 CASSPNRPWAEAFF TGTGCCAGCAGTCCAAACAGGCCCTGGGCTGAAGCTTTCTTT
NA TRBJ2-7 TRBD1 TRBV19 CASSMGQGLLYEQYF TGTGCCAGTAGTATGGGACAGGGGCTCCTCTACGAGCAGTACTTC
NA TRBJ2-7 TRBD2 TRBV28 CASSFGRGSPGYEQYF TGTGCCAGCAGTTTCGGGAGGGGGTCACCCGGCTACGAGCAGTACTTC
NA TRBJ2-1 TRBD2 TRBV6-5 CASRVSGSGGEQFF TGTGCCAGCAGGGTAAGCGGGAGCGGCGGTGAGCAGTTCTTC
NA TRBJ1-2 NA TRBV5-8 CASSDGQRFLAGGYTF TGTGCCAGCTCAGATGGACAGCGGTTTTTAGCGGGTGGCTACACCTTC
NA TRBJ1-2 TRBD1 TRBV30 CAWGTGSGYGYTF TGTGCCTGGGGGACAGGGTCCGGCTATGGCTACACCTTC
NA TRBJ1-2 TRBD1 TRBV7-6 CASSLAGEGADYGYTF TGTGCCAGCAGCTTAGCCGGAGAGGGGGCGGACTATGGCTACACCTTC
once TRBJ2-7 TRBD2 TRBV2 CASRPGTSGGGPYEQYF TGTGCCAGCAGGCCAGGGACTAGCGGGGGGGGTCCCTACGAGCAGTACTTC
NA TRBJ2-4 TRBD1 TRBV10-3 CAIGDSLGVQYF TGTGCCATCGGGGACAGCCTTGGGGTTCAGTACTTC
few TRBJ1-1 NA TRBV6-6 CASTQPWAGNTEAFF TGTGCCAGCACTCAACCGTGGGCAGGAAACACTGAAGCTTTCTTT
NA TRBJ1-3 TRBD1 TRBV5-6 CASSSDPPDRSSGNTIYF TGTGCCAGCAGCTCGGACCCCCCGGACAGGAGCTCTGGAAACACCATATATTTT
many TRBJ1-4 TRBD1 TRBV2 CASSLSRTGGREKLFF TGTGCCAGCAGTCTTTCACGGACAGGGGGCAGGGAAAAACTGTTTTTT
NA TRBJ2-7 TRBD2 TRBV13 CASSSWGGRKDEQYF TGTGCCAGCAGCTCCTGGGGCGGGAGAAAAGACGAGCAGTACTTC
NA TRBJ2-1 NA TRBV10-1 CASSVDSYNEQFF TGCGCCAGCAGTGTGGACAGCTACAATGAGCAGTTCTTC
NA TRBJ2-1 TRBD2 TRBV11-3 CASSPPFAGGGNEQFF TGTGCCAGCAGCCCACCCTTCGCGGGAGGTGGAAATGAGCAGTTCTTC
NA TRBJ2-3 NA TRBV4-3 CASSQAGSGDTQYF TGCGCCAGCAGCCAAGCAGGGTCGGGCGATACGCAGTATTTT
NA TRBJ2-1 TRBD1 TRBV19 CASRDRGGGEQFF TGTGCCAGTAGGGACAGGGGAGGAGGCGAGCAGTTCTTC
NA TRBJ2-3 NA TRBV4-2 CASSQDIRFEGQGTDTQYF TGTGCCAGCAGCCAAGACATCAGGTTTGAGGGCCAGGGGACAGATACGCAGTATTTT
NA TRBJ1-5 TRBD1 TRBV19 CASSPGQVSNQPQHF TGTGCCAGTAGTCCCGGACAGGTGAGCAATCAGCCCCAGCATTTT